Below are 27 T cell receptor beta chains sequenced from a single sample in a study of blood T cell repertoires in COVID-19. This table comes from immunoSEQ multiplex PCR, and its TCRdb copy is limited to in-frame clones, with some not included. The sample lists 95,000 to 150,000 clones, 86% occurring once. The material sequenced was peripheral blood. The origin of the receptors is a human donor in a cohort sampled during active COVID-19.

CDR3 residues: CASSPGLAGESEQYF. In DNA form, the CDR3 reads TGTGCCAGCTCACCAGGGCTAGCGGGAGAGAGCGAGCAGTACTTC. The chain recombines TRBV18 with TRBJ2-7; 10 bases line up with TRBD2. Looked up from germline, CDR1 is KGHSH and CDR2 is LQKENI. V lost 2 bases to trimming and J lost 6 bases; unmatched junction nucleotides: 7. The CDR3 is 15 residues long.

The rearrangement uses TRBV7-8 and TRBJ2-3, with D perhaps matching TRBD2 (6 bases). The CDR3 spans 16 residues. V was clipped by 6 bases and J by 2 bases, with 18 bases between them. Germline values: CDR1 SGHVS, CDR2 FQNEAQ. The CDR3 sequence: CASRTRRALPTDTQYF. DNA for the CDR3: TGTGCCAGCAGAACCCGGAGGGCGCTTCCCACAGATACGCAGTATTTT.

The chain uses TRBV7-9 and TRBJ1-2; tentative D call: TRBD1 (6 bases). V was trimmed by 1 base and J by 6 bases, leaving 18 bases between them. The CDR3 runs to 16 residues. Germline V lookup: CDR1 SEHNR, CDR2 FQNEAQ (reference sequence). The CDR3 spells CASSLVVRGGKDGYTF. CDR3 nucleotide sequence: TGTGCCAGCAGCTTAGTGGTCAGGGGTGGTAAGGATGGCTACACCTTC.

V usage is TRBV5-8 and J usage is TRBJ1-1; possible D gene TRBD1, 6 bases. Germline assignment: CDR1 SGHTS and CDR2 YDEGEE. The V end was cut by 6 bases, the J end by 0 bases, with 12 bases between. The CDR3 is 14 residues long. This chain's CDR3 is CASKRGALNTEAFF. DNA of the CDR3: TGTGCCAGCAAGCGGGGGGCCTTGAACACTGAAGCTTTCTTT.

V usage is TRBV18 and J usage is TRBJ2-3; possible D gene TRBD2, 6 bases. V was clipped by 4 bases and J by 6 bases, with 20 bases between them. CDR1 and CDR2 (germline): KGHSH, LQKENI. The CDR3 covers 16 residues. The CDR3 loop is CASSLQSYLGGDTQYF. The CDR3 nucleotides are TGTGCCAGCTCACTTCAATCGTACCTTGGGGGGGATACGCAGTATTTT.

The rearrangement links TRBV25-1 to TRBJ1-3; perhaps TRBD1 as D (5 bases). Between the trimmed V and J ends, which lost 2 bases and 2 bases, there was a span of 7 bases. This CDR3 region has 14 residues. Germline V gives CDR1 MGHDK, CDR2 SYGVNS. In nucleotides, the CDR3 is TGTGCCAGCAGTGAAATACAGGCTGGAAACACCATATATTTT. Translated, it gives CASSEIQAGNTIYF.

The chain uses TRBV5-1 and TRBJ1-2, with D perhaps TRBD1 (6 bases). The germline gives CDR1 SGHRS, CDR2 YFSETQ. V dropped 2 bases and J dropped 4 bases, with 9 bases sitting between them. The CDR3 is 13 amino acids. For the CDR3, the DNA is TGCGCCAGCAGCTTTGGGACATCCTATGGCTACACCTTC. It codes for CASSFGTSYGYTF.

The chain recombines TRBV28 with TRBJ1-1, with D uncertain. Trimming stripped 2 bases from V and 1 base from J, with 11 bases between. The germline V gene encodes CDR1 MDHEN and CDR2 SYDVKM. The CDR3 sequence is 15 residues long. CDR3 in amino acids: CASSLPRPPNTEAFF. The CDR3 bases are TGTGCCAGCAGTTTACCTAGACCGCCGAACACTGAAGCTTTCTTT.

The chain recombines TRBV7-9 with TRBJ2-5, with 9 bases that match TRBD1. Germline V CDR1 and CDR2: SEHNR, FQNEAQ (reference sequence). Trimming at V came to 4 bases and at J to 2 bases, leaving 5 bases not matched to a gene. The CDR3 has 15 residues. The CDR3 region is CASSSPDRGQETQYF. CDR3 sequence (DNA): TGTGCCAGCAGCTCCCCGGACAGGGGACAAGAGACCCAGTACTTC.

J is TRBJ2-7 and V is TRBV11-2; D is ambiguous. CDR3 length: 13 amino acids. Trimming pared 5 bases from V and 6 bases from J, leaving 14 bases between. Germline CDR1 and CDR2: SGHAT and FQNNGV. In DNA, the CDR3 is TGTGCCAGCAGCCGCCTTTCGTTCGGCGAGCAGTACTTC. It codes for CASSRLSFGEQYF.

The chain uses TRBV28 and TRBJ2-3, with TRBD1 matching over 8 bases. The trim removed 3 bases at V and 3 bases at J, leaving 8 bases unmatched. Germline V CDR1 and CDR2: MDHEN, SYDVKM. This CDR3 region has 16 residues. The chain's CDR3 is CASSFRSGGLTDTQYF. In DNA form, the CDR3 reads TGTGCCAGCAGTTTCCGATCAGGGGGCCTAACAGATACGCAGTATTTT.

J is TRBJ1-1 and V is TRBV7-2, with D unresolved. In germline, CDR1 is SGHTA, CDR2 FQGNSA. CDR3 length: 13 amino acids. Trimming left V 2 bases short and J 3 bases short, with 7 bases between. The CDR3 coding sequence is TGTGCCAGCAGCTTACTCCAGGACACTGAAGCTTTCTTT. The encoded protein is CASSLLQDTEAFF.

This chain joins TRBV7-2 and TRBJ1-2; TRBD1 aligns across 9 bases. The CDR3 has 15 residues. Germline-derived CDR1 and CDR2 are SGHTA and FQGNSA. V lost 6 bases, J lost 5 bases, and 10 bases stayed unmatched. The CDR3 sequence is CASRGSGTGIYGYTF. The CDR3 coding sequence is TGTGCCAGCAGAGGATCCGGGACAGGGATTTATGGCTACACCTTC.

The chain uses TRBV7-2 and TRBJ1-5, with 7 positions matching TRBD1. The germline gives CDR1 SGHTA, CDR2 FQGNSA. The J segment lost 0 bases and the V segment lost 3 bases, leaving 5 bases of the junction unmatched. This CDR3 region has 16 residues. The CDR3 nucleotides are TGTGCCAGCAGCTTTACCGGGACAGCTAGCAATCAGCCCCAGCATTTT. Translating gives CASSFTGTASNQPQHF.

The chain couples TRBV3-1 (or the pseudogene TRBV3-2) to TRBJ2-3; TRBD2 matches at 11 bases. Germline V gene data show CDR1 as LGHDT and CDR2 as YNNKEL (reference sequence). After removal of 4 bases from V and 5 bases from J, the junction contained 5 bases not matched to a gene. The CDR3 contains 15 residues. CDR3: CASSPLAGGLDTQYF. CDR3 nucleotides: TGTGCCAGCAGCCCCCTAGCGGGAGGCCTAGATACGCAGTATTTT.

The chain joins TRBV12-3 or TRBV12-4 to TRBJ2-3; 7 nucleotides line up with TRBD2. The trim removed 5 bases at V and 6 bases at J, leaving 5 bases unmatched. CDR3 length: 13 residues. CDR3 in DNA: TGTGCCAGCAGTGGCGGGAGTACCGATACGCAGTATTTT. As protein: CASSGGSTDTQYF.

This clone was seen once. The chain recombines TRBV29-1 with TRBJ2-3; maybe TRBD2 (9 bases). The V gene lost 7 bases and the J gene lost 1 base, with 27 bases spanning the gap. Germline CDR1 and CDR2: SQVTM and ANQGSEA. This CDR3 contains 18 residues. The CDR3: CSGSGGKGGRVGTDTQYF. The CDR3 DNA reads TGCAGCGGCTCAGGGGGCAAAGGCGGGAGGGTGGGCACAGATACGCAGTATTTT.

This clone was seen a single time. The chain combines TRBV5-1 with TRBJ2-1; 13 bases match TRBD2. The germline CDR1 and CDR2 sequences are SGHRS and YFSETQ. The J segment lost 7 bases and the V segment lost 4 bases, leaving 5 bases of the junction unmatched. CDR3 length: 15 residues. CDR3 bases: TGCGCCAGCAGCCGGACTAGCGGGAGTGAAAATGAGCAGTTCTTC. Residues: CASSRTSGSENEQFF.

This rearrangement joins TRBV21-1 to TRBJ2-7; no check of the table's D call, TRBD1, against the DNA was made. TRBV21-1 is a listed pseudogene. This CDR3 spans 15 amino acids. The CDR3 sequence is CASSEHGGRPYEQYF. DNA of the CDR3: TGTGCCAGCAGCGAACATGGGGGCAGACCCTACGAGCAGTACTTC.

This chain joins TRBV11-2 and TRBJ2-3; D is possibly TRBD2 (6 bases). V was pared by 5 bases and J by 3 bases, with 9 bases between. Germline V gene data show CDR1 as SGHAT and CDR2 as FQNNGV. The length of the CDR3 is 13 residues. CDR3 sequence: CASSPGGTDTQYF. In nucleotides, the CDR3 is TGTGCCAGCAGCCCTGGGGGGACAGATACGCAGTATTTT. Filled out from reference TRBV11-2 and TRBJ2-3, the complete variable domain reads EAGVAQSPRYKIIEKRQSVAFWCNPISGHATLYWYQQILGQGPKLLIQFQNNGVVDDSQLPKDRFSAERLKGVDSTLKIQPAKLEDSAVYLCASSPGGTDTQYFGPGTRLTVL.

The gene calls are TRBV7-3 and TRBJ1-2; 8 positions agree with TRBD1. The CDR3 consists of 13 residues. Germline V CDR1 and CDR2: SGHTA, FQGTGA. The J segment lost 7 bases and the V segment lost 5 bases, leaving 6 bases of the junction unmatched. The CDR3 region has the DNA TGTGCCAGCAGCAGAGACAGGGGAAGTGGCTACACCTTC. Translating gives CASSRDRGSGYTF. Using reference TRBV7-3 and TRBJ1-2 for the parts outside the CDR3, the full variable domain is GAGVSQTPSNKVTEKGKYVELRCDPISGHTALYWYRQSLGQGPEFLIYFQGTGAADDSGLPNDRFFAVRPEGSVSTLKIQRTERGDSAVYLCASSRDRGSGYTFGSGTRLTVV.

The chain uses TRBV5-1 and TRBJ2-3; D not certain. Germline values: CDR1 SGHRS, CDR2 YFSETQ. The CDR3 sequence is 13 residues long. V dropped 0 bases and J dropped 3 bases, with 5 bases sitting between them. The CDR3 protein is CASSLAGTDTQYF. The DNA for the CDR3 is TGCGCCAGCAGCTTGGCCGGGACAGATACGCAGTATTTT. The full variable domain, its missing parts supplied by reference TRBV5-1 and TRBJ2-3, is KAGVTQTPRYLIKTRGQQVTLSCSPISGHRSVSWYQQTPGQGLQFLFEYFSETQRNKGNFPGRFSGRQFSNSRSEMNVSTLELGDSALYLCASSLAGTDTQYFGPGTRLTVL.

This chain connects TRBV30 to TRBJ1-2, with D possibly TRBD1 on 5 matching bases. Germline V gene lookup returns CDR1 GTSNPN and CDR2 SVGIG (reference sequence). The CDR3 totals 14 residues. The V gene lost 0 bases and the J gene lost 6 bases, with 14 bases spanning the gap. The CDR3 reads CAWSVVPGGDGYTF. CDR3 nucleotides: TGTGCCTGGAGTGTGGTTCCGGGGGGAGATGGCTACACCTTC. Based on the CDR3 plus reference TRBV30 and TRBJ1-2, the full variable domain is SQTIHQWPATLVQPVGSPLSLECTVEGTSNPNLYWYRQAAGRGLQLLFYSVGIGQISSEVPQNLSASRPQDRQFILSSKKLLLSDSGFYLCAWSVVPGGDGYTFGSGTRLTVV.

This chain links TRBV14 with TRBJ1-6; D unresolved. V was shortened by 5 bases and J by 0 bases, with 5 bases between the two germline ends. CDR1 and CDR2 from the germline V gene are SGHDN and FVKESK. The CDR3 contains 14 residues. As DNA, the CDR3 is TGTGCCAGCAGCGGGAGCTCCTATAATTCACCCCTCCACTTT. As protein: CASSGSSYNSPLHF.

The sample holds one count of this clone. The rearrangement uses TRBV27 and TRBJ2-1; D is unclear. The CDR3 length is 15 residues. The ends were cut back, 4 bases at V and 2 bases at J, with 12 bases in the middle. CDR1 and CDR2 from the germline V gene are MNHEY and SMNVEV (reference sequence). The CDR3 coding sequence is TGTGCCAGCAGTTACGCGACATCTGCCTACAATGAGCAGTTCTTC. Amino acid sequence: CASSYATSAYNEQFF.

The V gene is TRBV19, the J gene TRBJ2-3, with 9 bases fitting TRBD2. There are 14 residues in the CDR3. Germline trimming cut 7 bases from V and 5 bases from J; bases unmatched to any gene: 7. Germline assignment: CDR1 LNHDA and CDR2 SQIVND (reference sequence). The CDR3 spells CASKRGLAIDTQYF. In nucleotides, the CDR3 is TGTGCCAGTAAGAGGGGACTAGCTATAGATACGCAGTATTTT.

This clone was detected only once. The chain has TRBV28 and TRBJ2-7; D is possibly TRBD2 (6 bases). This CDR3 region has 14 residues. V lost 5 bases, J lost 3 bases, and 14 bases lay in between. CDR1 and CDR2 from the germline V gene are MDHEN and SYDVKM. DNA for the CDR3: TGTGCCAGCAGTATCTTAGGGAGGCGCTACGAGCAGTACTTC. Its protein is CASSILGRRYEQYF.